This T cell receptor (beta chain) was recovered during a study of T cells in Graves' hyperthyroidism and ophthalmopathy. About the research overall: Pretreatment peripheral blood was obtained at initial diagnosis. General study results and limits: Blood samples included most of the expanded thyroid clonotypes exceeding 0.001.

As for this clonotype: The antigen is not known.

Ophthalmopathy patients showed a Clinical Activity Score of at least 3, NOSPECS grade of at least 4 and duration under 3 months. Exclusion criteria comprised uncontrolled infection, other autoimmune disease, pregnancy or lactation. Amplification targeted TCR beta CDR3 regions from RNA transcripts. The HTBI primer set was used in a first-round RT-PCR of the TCR CDR3. A single record per CDR3 protein comes from TCRdb applying MiXCR to the multiplex PCR reads. The table records about 410,000 distinct CDR3 sequences, roughly 14% of them present only once. The length of the CDR3 is 13 residues. Germline V gene lookup returns CDR1 SGHVS and CDR2 FNYEAQ.

The chain couples TRBV7-6 to TRBJ2-7; perhaps TRBD1 as D (5 bases). Gene TRBJ2-1 matches the end of the DNA better, so the J call may be wrong. The sequencing input was blood. The receptor was isolated from a man in his late teens or twenties with Graves' ophthalmopathy. This CDR3 reads CASSLDTVYEQFF. The CDR3, as DNA: TGTGCCAGCAGCCTGGACACGGTCTACGAGCAGTTCTTC.